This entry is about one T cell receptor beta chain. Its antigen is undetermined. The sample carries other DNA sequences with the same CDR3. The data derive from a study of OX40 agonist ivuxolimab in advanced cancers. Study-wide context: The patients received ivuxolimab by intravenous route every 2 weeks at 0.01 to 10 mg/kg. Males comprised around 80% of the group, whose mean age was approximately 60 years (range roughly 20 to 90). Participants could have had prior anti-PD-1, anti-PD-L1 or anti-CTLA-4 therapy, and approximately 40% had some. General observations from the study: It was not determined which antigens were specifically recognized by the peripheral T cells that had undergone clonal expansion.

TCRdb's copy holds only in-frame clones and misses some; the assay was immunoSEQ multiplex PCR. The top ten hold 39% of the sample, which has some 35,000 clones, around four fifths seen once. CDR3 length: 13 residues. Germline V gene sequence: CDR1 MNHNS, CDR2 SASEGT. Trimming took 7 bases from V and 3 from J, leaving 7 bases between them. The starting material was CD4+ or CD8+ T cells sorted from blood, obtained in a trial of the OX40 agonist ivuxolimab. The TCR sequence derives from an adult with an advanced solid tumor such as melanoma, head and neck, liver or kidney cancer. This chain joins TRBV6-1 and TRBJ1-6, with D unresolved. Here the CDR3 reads CASILHYNSPLHF. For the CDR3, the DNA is TGTGCCAGCATATTACACTATAATTCACCCCTCCACTTT.